The subject of this entry is one T cell receptor beta chain. This clone was counted only a few times. No cognate antigen has been identified for it. Qualities for individual bases were not recorded, and no much larger clone is one base off. The High Capacity cDNA Reverse Transcription Kit was used to reverse transcribe all of the isolated RNA, meaning that expressed TCRB transcripts were what got sequenced. Deep immunoSEQ sequencing was performed on naive, central memory and regulatory T cell samples, with an average of roughly 3.5 million total reads per sample. After sorted cells were lysed in RLT buffer, RNA was extracted with DNase-treated RNeasy Micro or Mini kits, with the choice depending on cell number. Each cell subset was processed on its own to prevent cross-contamination, while patient and healthy donor samples were processed together. The immunoSEQ multiplex PCR was used to amplify TCRB sequences from cDNA, yielding 87-bp fragments that span the CDR3 region. Amplicons were sequenced on the Illumina HiSeq platform. On the study's bioinformatics: Synthetic template baselines were used to correct PCR bias computationally, reads within Hamming distance 2 were collapsed together, and singletons that could not be merged were discarded. Reads were aligned against IMGT so that V, D and J genes, CDR3 length and insertions or deletions at six rearrangement sites could be assigned. Within each subset, clonotype counts were normalized to sorted cell number, and only after that were true diversity and Gini coefficients computed with the tcR R package. The overlap coefficient, calculated on TCRB nucleotide sequences, was used to measure repertoire sharing. As a proxy for the pre-selection repertoire, out-of-frame TCRB sequences from naive cells were analyzed. TCRdb took over this immuneACCESS table, retaining in-frame rearrangements with V and J assigned. Such tables are incomplete; in checked studies, under half of the missing clones stem from an unresolved V gene, and the remainder is unexplained. V, J and clone size reflect that table, while D and trimming were determined from the DNA. The sample data list approximately 250,000 clones, and 7.5% to 10% of these were observed just once. In total, the top ten clones hold just under 0.035% of the sample.

From each donor, a single peripheral blood sample of approximately 110 mL on average was drawn into heparinised tubes. A BD FACSAria II and a panel including CD45RO, CCR7, CD25, CD127, CD95 and CD27 were used to sort naive, central memory, regulatory and stem cell-like memory CD4+ T cells. All sorted populations exceeded 95% purity. Right away, PBMCs were isolated by Lymphoprep density gradient centrifugation and were stained directly, with no culture step. So that batch effects would be minimized, each experiment stained and sorted samples in pairs, pairing one healthy donor with one patient. The record originates from a study of beta chain features in type 1 diabetes (dated 2018 in TCRdb). Context from the whole study: Patients and healthy donors did not differ in mean age, gender distribution, total cell number or subset yield. A total of 90 million to 130 million sorted cells were examined across all samples, and a strong correlation was observed between cell number per subset and RNA yield. Regulatory and stem cell-like memory subsets were obtained from only 8 patients and about 8 healthy donors, while naive and central memory subsets were obtained from all 30 or so donors. The study compared TCRB repertoires of sorted circulating CD4+ T cell subsets between recently diagnosed type 1 diabetes patients and matched healthy donors. Results and caveats for the whole study, not just this receptor: The naive, central memory and regulatory TCRB repertoires appeared to resemble one another more closely among patients than among healthy donors. Sequencing cDNA rather than genomic DNA could over-represent highly expressing activated cells, although activation and CD3 levels did not differ between groups. A moderate but significant shortening of TCRB CDR3 length was observed in type 1 diabetes patients in all four CD4+ subsets. Patients with type 1 diabetes made fewer insertions and deleted more nucleotides at VDJ recombination sites, implying thymic rearrangement abnormalities. PCR may preferentially amplify shorter templates, but because patient and control samples were amplified and corrected together, any resulting skew would affect both groups equally. Only small numbers of individuals were included in the HLA sub-analyses, which left unresolved whether HLA type had any influence on TCRB rearrangement.

From the cysteine up to the phenylalanine, the CDR3 has a length of 15 residues. Only the CDR3 region is kept as DNA, spanning 45 bases read in frame from base 1. Compared with germline, V lacks 6 bases and J lacks 8 bases; bases without a gene match: 13. Via the germline V gene (reference sequence), CDR1 is MNHEY and CDR2 SMNVEV. The sample was naive CD4+ T cells from blood. This specimen's cell subset or site label, per the study, means: true naive CD4+ T cells. The clonotype comes from a woman between 18 and 29 years old in good health. The chain is encoded by TRBV27 joined to TRBJ1-2, and TRBD1 matches 9 of the central bases. DNA sequence: TGTGCCAGCAGATCCGGGACAGGGAGGGCGGGAGGCTACACCTTC. This sequence encodes CASRSGTGRAGGYTF.